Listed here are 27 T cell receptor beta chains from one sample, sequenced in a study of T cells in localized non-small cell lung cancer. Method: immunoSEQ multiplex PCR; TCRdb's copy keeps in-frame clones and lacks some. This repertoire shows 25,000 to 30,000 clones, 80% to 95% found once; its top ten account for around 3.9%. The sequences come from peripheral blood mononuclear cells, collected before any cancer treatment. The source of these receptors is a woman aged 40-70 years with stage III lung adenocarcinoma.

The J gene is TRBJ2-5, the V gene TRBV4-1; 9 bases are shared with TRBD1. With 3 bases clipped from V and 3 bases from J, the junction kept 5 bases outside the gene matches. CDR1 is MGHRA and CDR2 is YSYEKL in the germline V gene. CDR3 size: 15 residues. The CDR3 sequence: CASSQPGQGKETQYF. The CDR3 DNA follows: TGCGCCAGCAGCCAGCCTGGACAGGGGAAAGAGACCCAGTACTTC.

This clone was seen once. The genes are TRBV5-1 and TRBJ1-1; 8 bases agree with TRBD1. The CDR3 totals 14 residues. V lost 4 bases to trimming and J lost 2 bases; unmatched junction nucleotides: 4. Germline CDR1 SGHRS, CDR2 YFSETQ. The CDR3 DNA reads TGCGCCAGCAGCGTGACAGGGGAAAACACTGAAGCTTTCTTT. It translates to CASSVTGENTEAFF.

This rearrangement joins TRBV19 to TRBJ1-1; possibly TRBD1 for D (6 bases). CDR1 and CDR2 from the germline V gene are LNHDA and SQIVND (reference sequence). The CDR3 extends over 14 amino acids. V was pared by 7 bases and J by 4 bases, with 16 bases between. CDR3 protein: CASTRRGEGTEAFF. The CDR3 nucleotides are TGTGCCAGTACCCGAAGGGGGGAAGGCACTGAAGCTTTCTTT.

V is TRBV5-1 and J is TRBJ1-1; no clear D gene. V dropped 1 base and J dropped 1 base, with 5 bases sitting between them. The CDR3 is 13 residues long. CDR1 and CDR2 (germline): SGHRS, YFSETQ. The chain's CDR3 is CASSLPGNTEAFF. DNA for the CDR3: TGCGCCAGCAGCTTGCCGGGGAACACTGAAGCTTTCTTT.

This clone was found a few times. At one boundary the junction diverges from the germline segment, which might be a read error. CDR3 sequence (DNA): TGTGCCAGCAGCCTAGACAGGGTTGGGACTGAAGCTTTCTTT. Translated: CASSLDRVGTEAFF. The chain recombines TRBV11-2 with TRBJ1-1, with TRBD1 matching over 7 bases. Germline V gene data show CDR1 as SGHAT and CDR2 as FQNNGV. This CDR3 has 14 amino acids. The variable domain in full, completed from reference TRBV11-2 and TRBJ1-1, reads EAGVAQSPRYKIIEKRQSVAFWCNPISGHATLYWYQQILGQGPKLLIQFQNNGVVDDSQLPKDRFSAERLKGVDSTLKIQPAKLEDSAVYLCASSLDRVGTEAFFGQGTRLTVV.

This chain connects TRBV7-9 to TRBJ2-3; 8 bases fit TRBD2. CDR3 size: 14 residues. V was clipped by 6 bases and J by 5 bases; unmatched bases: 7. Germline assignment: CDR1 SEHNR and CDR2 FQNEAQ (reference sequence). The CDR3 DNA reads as TGTGCCAGCAGAACAAGCGGGAGTGTAGATACGCAGTATTTT. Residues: CASRTSGSVDTQYF.

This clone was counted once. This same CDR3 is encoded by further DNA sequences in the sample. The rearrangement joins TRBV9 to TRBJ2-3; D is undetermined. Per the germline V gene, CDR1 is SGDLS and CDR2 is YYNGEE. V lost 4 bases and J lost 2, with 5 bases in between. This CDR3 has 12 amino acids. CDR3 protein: CASSPSTDTQYF. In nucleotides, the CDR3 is TGTGCCAGCAGCCCTTCCACAGATACGCAGTATTTT.

In DNA, the CDR3 is TGTGCCAGCCGACGGGGAGCGAACACCGGGGAGCTGTTTTTT. The encoded protein is CASRRGANTGELFF. The chain combines TRBV6-5 with TRBJ2-2; tentative D call: TRBD2 (5 bases). Trimming shortened V by 8 bases and J by 0 bases, and 10 bases separated the two germline ends. Germline CDR1 MNHEY, CDR2 SVGAGI. The CDR3 has 14 residues.

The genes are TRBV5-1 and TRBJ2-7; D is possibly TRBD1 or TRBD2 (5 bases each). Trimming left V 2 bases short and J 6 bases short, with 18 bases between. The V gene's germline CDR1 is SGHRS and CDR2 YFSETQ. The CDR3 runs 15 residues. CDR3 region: CASSLLTGTSGEQYF. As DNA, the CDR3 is TGCGCCAGCAGCTTACTAACGGGGACCTCCGGCGAGCAGTACTTC.

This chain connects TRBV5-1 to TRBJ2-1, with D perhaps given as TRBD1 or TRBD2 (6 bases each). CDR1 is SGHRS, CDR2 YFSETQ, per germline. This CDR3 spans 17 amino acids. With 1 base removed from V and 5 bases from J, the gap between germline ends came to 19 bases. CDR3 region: CASSLFPGANSHNEQFF. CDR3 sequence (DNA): TGCGCCAGCAGCTTGTTCCCGGGGGCGAATTCCCACAATGAGCAGTTCTTC. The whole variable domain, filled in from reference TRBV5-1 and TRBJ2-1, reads KAGVTQTPRYLIKTRGQQVTLSCSPISGHRSVSWYQQTPGQGLQFLFEYFSETQRNKGNFPGRFSGRQFSNSRSEMNVSTLELGDSALYLCASSLFPGANSHNEQFFGPGTRLTVL.

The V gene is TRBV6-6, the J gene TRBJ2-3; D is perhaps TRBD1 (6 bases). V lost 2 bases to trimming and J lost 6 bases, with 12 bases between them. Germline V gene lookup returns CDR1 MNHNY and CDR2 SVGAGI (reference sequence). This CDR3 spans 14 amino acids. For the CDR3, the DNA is TGTGCCAGCAGTTACGAGTACAGGGTGGATACGCAGTATTTT. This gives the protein CASSYEYRVDTQYF.

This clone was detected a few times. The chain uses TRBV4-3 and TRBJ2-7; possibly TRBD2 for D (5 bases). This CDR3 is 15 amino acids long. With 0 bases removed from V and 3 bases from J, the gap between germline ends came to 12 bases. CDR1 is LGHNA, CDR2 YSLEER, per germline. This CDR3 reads CASSQDISGIYEQYF. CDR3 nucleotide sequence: TGCGCCAGCAGCCAAGATATATCCGGGATCTACGAGCAGTACTTC.

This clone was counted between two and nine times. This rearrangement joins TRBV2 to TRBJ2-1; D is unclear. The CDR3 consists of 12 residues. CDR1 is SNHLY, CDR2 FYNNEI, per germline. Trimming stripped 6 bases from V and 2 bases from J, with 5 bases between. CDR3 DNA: TGTGCCAGCAGCCCCACCTACAATGAGCAGTTCTTC. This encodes CASSPTYNEQFF.

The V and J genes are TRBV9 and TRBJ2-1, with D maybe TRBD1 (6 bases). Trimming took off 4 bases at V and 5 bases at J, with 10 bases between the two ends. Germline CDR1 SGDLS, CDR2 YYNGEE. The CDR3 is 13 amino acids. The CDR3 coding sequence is TGTGCCAGCAGCACTGACAGGCACAATGAGCAGTTCTTC. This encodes CASSTDRHNEQFF.

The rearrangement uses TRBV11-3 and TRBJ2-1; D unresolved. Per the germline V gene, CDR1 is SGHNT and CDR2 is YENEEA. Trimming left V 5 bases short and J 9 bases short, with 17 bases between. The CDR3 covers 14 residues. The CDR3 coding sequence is TGTGCCAGCAGCCCGTCTCAGCTGGCCGGTGAGCAGTTCTTC. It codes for CASSPSQLAGEQFF.

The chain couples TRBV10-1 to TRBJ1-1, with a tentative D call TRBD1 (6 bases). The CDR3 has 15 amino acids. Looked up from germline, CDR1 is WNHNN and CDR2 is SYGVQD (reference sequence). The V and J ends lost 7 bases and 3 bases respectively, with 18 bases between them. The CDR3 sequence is CASIQGKGGDTEAFF. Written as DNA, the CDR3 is TGCGCCAGCATTCAGGGGAAAGGGGGGGACACTGAAGCTTTCTTT.

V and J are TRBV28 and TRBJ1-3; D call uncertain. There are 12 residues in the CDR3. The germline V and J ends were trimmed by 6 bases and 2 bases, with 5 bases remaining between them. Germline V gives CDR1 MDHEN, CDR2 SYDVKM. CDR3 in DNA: TGTGCCAGCAGGGGCGCTGGAAACACCATATATTTT. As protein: CASRGAGNTIYF.

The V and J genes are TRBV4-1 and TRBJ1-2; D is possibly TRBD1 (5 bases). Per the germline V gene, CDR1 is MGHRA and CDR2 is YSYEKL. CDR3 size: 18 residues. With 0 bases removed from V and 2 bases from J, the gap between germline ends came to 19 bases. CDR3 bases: TGCGCCAGCAGCCAAGAACACCTTCCCGGGACTGGGAACTATGGCTACACCTTC. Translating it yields CASSQEHLPGTGNYGYTF.

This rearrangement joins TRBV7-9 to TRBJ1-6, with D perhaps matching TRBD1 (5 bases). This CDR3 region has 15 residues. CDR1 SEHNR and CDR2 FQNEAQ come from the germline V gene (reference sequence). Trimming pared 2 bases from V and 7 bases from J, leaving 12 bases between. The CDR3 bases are TGTGCCAGCAGCTTATATGCGGGGGGAAATTCACCCCTCCACTTT. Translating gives CASSLYAGGNSPLHF.

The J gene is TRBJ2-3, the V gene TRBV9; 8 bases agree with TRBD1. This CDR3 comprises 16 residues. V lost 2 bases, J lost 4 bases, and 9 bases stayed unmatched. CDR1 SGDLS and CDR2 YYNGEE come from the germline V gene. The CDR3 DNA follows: TGTGCCAGCAGCGTCACAGGGGGATTTCCTTCAGATACGCAGTATTTT. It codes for CASSVTGGFPSDTQYF. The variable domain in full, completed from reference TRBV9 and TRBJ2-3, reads DSGVTQTPKHLITATGQRVTLRCSPRSGDLSVYWYQQSLDQGLQFLIQYYNGEERAKGNILERFSAQQFPDLHSELNLSSLELGDSALYFCASSVTGGFPSDTQYFGPGTRLTVL.

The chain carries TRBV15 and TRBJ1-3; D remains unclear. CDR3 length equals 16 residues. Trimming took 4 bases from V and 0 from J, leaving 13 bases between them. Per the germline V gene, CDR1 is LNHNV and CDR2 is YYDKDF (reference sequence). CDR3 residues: CATSKKDGFSGNTIYF. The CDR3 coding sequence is TGTGCCACCAGCAAGAAAGACGGGTTCTCTGGAAACACCATATATTTT.

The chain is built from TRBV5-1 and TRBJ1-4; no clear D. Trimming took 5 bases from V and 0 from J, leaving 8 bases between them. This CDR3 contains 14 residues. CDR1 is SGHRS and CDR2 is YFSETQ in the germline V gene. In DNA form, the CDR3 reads TGCGCCAGCAGATTTGGGTCAACTAATGAAAAACTGTTTTTT. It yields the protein CASRFGSTNEKLFF.

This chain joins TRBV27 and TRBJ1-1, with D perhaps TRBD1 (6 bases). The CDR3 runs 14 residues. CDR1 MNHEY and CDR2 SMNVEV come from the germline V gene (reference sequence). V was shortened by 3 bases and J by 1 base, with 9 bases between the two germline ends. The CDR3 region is CASSFDRWNTEAFF. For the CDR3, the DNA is TGTGCCAGCAGTTTCGACAGGTGGAACACTGAAGCTTTCTTT.

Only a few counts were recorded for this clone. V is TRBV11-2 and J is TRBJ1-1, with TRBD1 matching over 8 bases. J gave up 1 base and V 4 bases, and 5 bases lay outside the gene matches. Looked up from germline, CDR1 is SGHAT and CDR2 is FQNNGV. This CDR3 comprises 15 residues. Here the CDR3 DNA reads TGTGCCAGCAGCTCATGGACAGGGTGGAACACTGAAGCTTTCTTT. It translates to CASSSWTGWNTEAFF.

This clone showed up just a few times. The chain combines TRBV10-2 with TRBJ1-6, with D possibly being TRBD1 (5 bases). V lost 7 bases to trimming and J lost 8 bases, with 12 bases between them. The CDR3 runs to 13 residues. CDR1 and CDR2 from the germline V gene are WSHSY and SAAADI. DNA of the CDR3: TGCGCCAGCAACCGGGACGGAGATTCACCCCTCCACTTT. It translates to CASNRDGDSPLHF.

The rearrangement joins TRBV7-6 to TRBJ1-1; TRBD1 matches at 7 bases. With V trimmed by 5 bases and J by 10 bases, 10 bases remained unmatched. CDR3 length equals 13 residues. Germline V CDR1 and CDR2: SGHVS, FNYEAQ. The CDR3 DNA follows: TGTGCCAGCAGCCCACAACCACAGGGGCTAGCTTTCTTT. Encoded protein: CASSPQPQGLAFF.

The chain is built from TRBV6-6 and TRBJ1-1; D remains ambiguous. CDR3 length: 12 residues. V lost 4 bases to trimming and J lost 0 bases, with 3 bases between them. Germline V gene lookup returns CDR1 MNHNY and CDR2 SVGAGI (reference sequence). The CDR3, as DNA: TGTGCCAGCAGTTCGATGAACACTGAAGCTTTCTTT. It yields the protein CASSSMNTEAFF.